This TCR beta chain was recovered during a study of Graves' ophthalmopathy and Graves' hyperthyroidism. On the study more broadly: The study drew peripheral blood at initial diagnosis, before any treatment. General study points: Its predictions of ophthalmopathy progression gave the model over 70% sensitivity and 72% to 80% specificity.

Amplified material comprised TCR beta CDR3 regions derived from RNA transcripts. First-round RT-PCR relied on HTBI primers, and a second-round multiplex PCR came next. Each CDR3 protein is one row after TCRdb ran MiXCR on the multiplex PCR reads. The sample lists 400,000 or so distinct CDR3 sequences; approximately 15% were seen once. Certain patients, namely those with other autoimmune diseases, uncontrolled infections, pregnancy or lactation, were excluded. Symptoms, serum thyroxine and TRAb, thyroid ultrasound, and orbital computed tomography formed the diagnostic basis. Details on this clonotype: Its cognate antigen is unknown.

This TCR derives from a young woman with stable Graves' hyperthyroidism. Specimen: peripheral blood.

The CDR3 is CASSLVGLAYEQYF. In DNA, the CDR3 is TGTGCCAGCAGTTTAGTAGGGCTTGCCTACGAGCAGTACTTC. The chain is built from TRBV12-3 or TRBV12-4 and TRBJ2-7; D ambiguous. V lost 1 base and J lost 2, with 9 bases in between. The CDR3 is 14 amino acids.